What follows is one TCR beta chain and its context. This sample stems from a study of memory CD4+ T cells and cytomegalovirus serostatus. The sort gate was single viable CD3+CD4+CD8-CD45RO+ cells for memory CD4+ T cells. Sequenced by immunoSEQ multiplex PCR; TCRdb stores in-frame clones only, minus some. The sample includes roughly 50,000 clones, approximately 86% of them seen just once. Germline loops: CDR1 SGHVS, CDR2 FQNEAQ. The CDR3 sequence is 15 residues long. Trimming cost V 4 bases and J 8 bases; bases outside gene matches: 6. The specimen was memory CD4+ T cells from blood. This receptor was identified in an adult in good health and CMV-seronegative. Some clones in this sample may be carry-over from other donors' samples. V is TRBV7-8 and J is TRBJ2-1, with 12 bases lining up with TRBD2. Written as DNA, the CDR3 is TGTGCCAGCAGCTCGCTAGCGGGAGGGCTCGATGAGCAGTTCTTC. Protein sequence: CASSSLAGGLDEQFF.